A single sample is the source of the 14 T cell receptor beta chains below, sequenced in a study of blood T cell repertoires in COVID-19. Libraries were prepared by immunoSEQ multiplex PCR; TCRdb keeps only in-frame clonotypes and omits some of them. The repertoire holds about 71,000 clones, with around 86% as singletons. Sequenced: peripheral blood. All receptors come from a man aged 30 to 39 with acute or convalescent COVID-19.

The CDR3 region is CASSLVGGASSFAEAFF. In DNA, the CDR3 is TGTGCCAGCAGCTTAGTGGGGGGGGCGTCGTCGTTCGCTGAAGCTTTCTTT. The J gene is TRBJ1-1, the V gene TRBV7-8; D is possibly TRBD1 (6 bases). Trimming took 1 base from V and 6 from J, leaving 21 bases between them. CDR1 and CDR2 from the germline V gene are SGHVS and FQNEAQ. The CDR3 has 17 amino acids.

The chain combines TRBV27 with TRBJ1-3, with 7 bases lining up with TRBD1. V dropped 1 base and J dropped 2; count of bases not matched to a gene: 11. The CDR3 is 18 residues long. Germline V gives CDR1 MNHEY, CDR2 SMNVEV (reference sequence). The CDR3 nucleotides are TGTGCCAGCAGTTTATATTTTACAGGGGCCGGCACTGGAAACACCATATATTTT. This translates into CASSLYFTGAGTGNTIYF.

The count of this clone is one. The chain carries TRBV6-5 and TRBJ1-1, with D hard to call. V was clipped by 2 bases and J by 1 base, with 11 bases between them. The length of the CDR3 is 15 residues. The germline CDR1 and CDR2 sequences are MNHEY and SVGAGI. The CDR3 spells CASSYTTATNTEAFF. The DNA for the CDR3 is TGTGCCAGCAGTTACACTACCGCTACGAACACTGAAGCTTTCTTT.

V gene TRBV27 combines with J gene TRBJ2-1; 10 bases agree with TRBD1. V was pared by 4 bases and J by 8 bases, with 8 bases of the junction left unmatched. The CDR3 runs to 15 residues. The germline V gene has CDR1 MNHEY and CDR2 SMNVEV (reference sequence). CDR3 residues: CASSSGTGDPHEQFF. CDR3 DNA: TGTGCCAGCAGTTCCGGGACAGGGGACCCCCATGAGCAGTTCTTC.

The chain couples TRBV7-9 to TRBJ1-1; D is uncertain. Germline V lookup: CDR1 SEHNR, CDR2 FQNEAQ (reference sequence). There are 11 residues in the CDR3. Trimming took 5 bases from V and 8 from J, leaving 9 bases between them. The CDR3 sequence: CASSRLAEAFF. CDR3 nucleotide sequence: TGTGCCAGCAGCCGCCTCGCGGAAGCTTTCTTT.

The chain has TRBV5-6 and TRBJ1-2; weak D call: TRBD1 (5 bases). V was trimmed by 4 bases and J by 8 bases, leaving 18 bases between them. CDR3 length: 14 amino acids. In germline, CDR1 is SGHDT, CDR2 YYEEEE. The CDR3 nucleotides are TGTGCCAGCAGCCCGGGACGGAGGGATCGGGGCTACACCTTC. The encoded protein is CASSPGRRDRGYTF.

V usage is TRBV6-6 and J usage is TRBJ1-5, with unresolved D. The V gene's germline CDR1 is MNHNY and CDR2 SVGAGI (reference sequence). Trimming left V 8 bases short and J 0 bases short, with 14 bases between. The CDR3 is 15 residues long. The CDR3 region is CASGRMSYSNQPQHF. CDR3 bases: TGTGCCAGCGGCAGGATGTCCTATAGCAATCAGCCCCAGCATTTT.

The chain uses TRBV5-4 and TRBJ1-2; 10 nucleotides align to TRBD1. The CDR3 spans 14 residues. V trimming: 4 bases; J trimming: 7 bases; junction bases outside the gene matches: 7. Germline CDR1 SGHNT, CDR2 YYREEE (reference sequence). The CDR3 region is CASSPTGGARGYTF. In DNA, the CDR3 is TGTGCCAGCAGCCCGACAGGGGGCGCACGTGGCTACACCTTC.

The J gene is TRBJ1-1, the V gene TRBV29-1, with D maybe TRBD1 (5 bases). Germline CDR1 reads SQVTM; CDR2 reads ANQGSEA. V dropped 6 bases and J dropped 5 bases, with 19 bases sitting between them. The CDR3 spans 14 residues. The CDR3, as DNA: TGCAGCGTATCCGGGGGAAGAATGGAGACTGAAGCTTTCTTT. It is translated as CSVSGGRMETEAFF. The full variable domain, in which reference TRBV29-1 and TRBJ1-1 provide the parts outside the CDR3, is SAVISQKPSRDICQRGTSLTIQCQVDSQVTMMFWYRQQPGQSLTLIATANQGSEATYESGFVIDKFPISRPNLTFSTLTVSNMSPEDSSIYLCSVSGGRMETEAFFGQGTRLTVV.

This clone was picked up a small number of times. This rearrangement joins TRBV28 to TRBJ1-4; D may be TRBD1 (6 bases). The V and J ends lost 4 bases and 5 bases respectively, with 14 bases between them. This CDR3 is built from 15 residues. Germline V gives CDR1 MDHEN, CDR2 SYDVKM. CDR3 residues: CASSSLWTANEKLFF. The DNA of the CDR3 is TGTGCCAGCAGTTCACTCTGGACAGCCAATGAAAAACTGTTTTTT.

The chain is built from TRBV10-2 and TRBJ1-2; possible D gene TRBD1, 5 bases. Germline CDR1 reads WSHSY; CDR2 reads SAAADI. This CDR3 has 13 amino acids. The V end was cut by 4 bases, the J end by 4 bases, with 10 bases between. CDR3 loop: CASSVARAYGYTF. CDR3 coding DNA: TGCGCCAGCAGTGTAGCCAGGGCCTATGGCTACACCTTC.

This clone was observed a few times. The chain employs TRBV18 and TRBJ1-2; TRBD1 is a possible D gene (6 bases). The CDR3 sequence is 13 residues long. The germline V gene has CDR1 KGHSH and CDR2 LQKENI. Trimming took off 3 bases at V and 6 bases at J, with 11 bases between the two ends. The CDR3 bases are TGTGCCAGCTCACCGGTGGCAGGGGATGGCTACACCTTC. Translated, it gives CASSPVAGDGYTF.

The chain uses TRBV5-1 and TRBJ1-6, with D possibly matching TRBD1 (6 bases). The V gene lost 1 base and the J gene lost 7 bases, with 15 bases spanning the gap. CDR3 length: 16 residues. Per germline, CDR1 SGHRS and CDR2 YFSETQ. The CDR3 region has the DNA TGCGCCAGCAGCTTGATGGTTGGGGACACAAATTCACCCCTCCACTTT. Amino acid sequence: CASSLMVGDTNSPLHF.

The V gene is TRBV18, the J gene TRBJ2-1, with D unclear. The V gene lost 3 bases and the J gene lost 1 base, with 16 bases spanning the gap. This CDR3 comprises 17 residues. Germline CDR1 and CDR2: KGHSH and LQKENI. The CDR3 spells CASSPNLSSGSYNEQFF. In nucleotides, the CDR3 is TGTGCCAGCTCACCGAATCTTAGCTCTGGATCCTACAATGAGCAGTTCTTC.